This T cell receptor (beta chain) was recovered during a study of molecular identifiers for immune sequencing clone quantification. Naive CD8 sequencing libraries were generated from 20,000 to 1,000,000 sorted cells, with 10%, 30% or 50% RNA as input. This clonotype occurred a few times. Via MiXCR, TCRdb re-called the PCR reads, giving one row per CDR3 protein. The sample shows hundreds of thousands of distinct CDR3 sequences, roughly 27% of them seen only once. The CDR3 has 15 residues. V lost 8 bases and J 4 bases, leaving 18 bases between the germline ends. The gene calls are TRBV5-3 and TRBJ2-2, with D hard to call. TRBV5-3 is annotated as an ORF whose role is uncertain. This receptor was identified in a human donor in good health. Some libraries in this study had Jurkat cell RNA spiked in. Sequences were obtained from naive CD8+ T cells from blood, with Jurkat cell RNA spiked in. The subset denotes: FACS-sorted CD8+CD4-CCR7+CD45RA+ naive T cells. CDR3 nucleotide sequence: TGTGCCAGCAGCACCGGACCGGTAGGCACCGGGGAGCTGTTTTTT. Its protein product is CASSTGPVGTGELFF.